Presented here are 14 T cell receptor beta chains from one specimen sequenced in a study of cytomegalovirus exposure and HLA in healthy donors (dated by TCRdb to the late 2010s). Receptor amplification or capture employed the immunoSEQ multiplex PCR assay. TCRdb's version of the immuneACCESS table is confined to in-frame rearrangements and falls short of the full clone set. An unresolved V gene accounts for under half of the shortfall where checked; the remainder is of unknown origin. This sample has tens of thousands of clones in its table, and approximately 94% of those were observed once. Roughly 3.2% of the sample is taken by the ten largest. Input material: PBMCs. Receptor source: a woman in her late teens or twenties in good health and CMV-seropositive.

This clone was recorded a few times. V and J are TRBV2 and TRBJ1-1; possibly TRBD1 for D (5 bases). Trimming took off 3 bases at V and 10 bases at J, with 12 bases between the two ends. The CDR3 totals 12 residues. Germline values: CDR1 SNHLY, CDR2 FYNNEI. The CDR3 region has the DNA TGTGCCAGCAGTGATGACAGCTGGGGAGCTTTCTTT. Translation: CASSDDSWGAFF.

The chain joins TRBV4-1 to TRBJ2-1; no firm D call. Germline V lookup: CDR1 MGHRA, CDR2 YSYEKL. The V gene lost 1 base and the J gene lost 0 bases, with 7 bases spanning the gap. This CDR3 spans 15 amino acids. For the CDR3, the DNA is TGCGCCAGCAGCCAAGGACTGAGCTCCTACAATGAGCAGTTCTTC. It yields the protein CASSQGLSSYNEQFF.

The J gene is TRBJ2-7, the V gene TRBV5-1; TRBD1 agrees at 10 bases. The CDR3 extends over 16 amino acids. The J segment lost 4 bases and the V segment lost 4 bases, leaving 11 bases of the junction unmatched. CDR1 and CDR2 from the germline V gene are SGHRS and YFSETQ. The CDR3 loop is CASSEVTGGLSYEQYF. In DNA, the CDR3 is TGCGCCAGCAGCGAGGTGACAGGGGGCTTATCGTACGAGCAGTACTTC. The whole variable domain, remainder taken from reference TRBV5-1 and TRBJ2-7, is KAGVTQTPRYLIKTRGQQVTLSCSPISGHRSVSWYQQTPGQGLQFLFEYFSETQRNKGNFPGRFSGRQFSNSRSEMNVSTLELGDSALYLCASSEVTGGLSYEQYFGPGTRLTVT.

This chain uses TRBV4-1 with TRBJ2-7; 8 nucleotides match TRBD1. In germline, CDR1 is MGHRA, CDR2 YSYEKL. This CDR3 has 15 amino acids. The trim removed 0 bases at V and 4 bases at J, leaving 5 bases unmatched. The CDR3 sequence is CASSQESGGAYEQYF. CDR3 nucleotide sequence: TGCGCCAGCAGCCAAGAGTCAGGGGGCGCTTACGAGCAGTACTTC.

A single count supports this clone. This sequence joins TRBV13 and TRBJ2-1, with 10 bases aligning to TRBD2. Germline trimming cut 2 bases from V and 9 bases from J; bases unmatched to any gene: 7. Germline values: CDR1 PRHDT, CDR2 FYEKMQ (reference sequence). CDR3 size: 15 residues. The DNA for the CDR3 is TGTGCCAGCAGCTTAACGGGACTAGCGATGGGTGAGCAGTTCTTC. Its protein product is CASSLTGLAMGEQFF.

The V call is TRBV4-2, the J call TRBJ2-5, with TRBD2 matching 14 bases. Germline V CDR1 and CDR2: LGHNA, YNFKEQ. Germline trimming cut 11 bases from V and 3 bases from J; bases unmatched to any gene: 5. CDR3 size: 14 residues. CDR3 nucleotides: TGTGCCGGCCGACTAGCGGGAGGGAAAGAGACCCAGTACTTC. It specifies CAGRLAGGKETQYF.

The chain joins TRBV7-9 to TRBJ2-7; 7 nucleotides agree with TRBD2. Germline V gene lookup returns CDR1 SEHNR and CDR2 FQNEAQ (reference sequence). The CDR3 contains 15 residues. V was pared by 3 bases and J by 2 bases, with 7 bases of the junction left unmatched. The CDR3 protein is CASSLTSGEPYEQYF. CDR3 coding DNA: TGTGCCAGCAGCTTGACAAGCGGGGAACCCTACGAGCAGTACTTC.

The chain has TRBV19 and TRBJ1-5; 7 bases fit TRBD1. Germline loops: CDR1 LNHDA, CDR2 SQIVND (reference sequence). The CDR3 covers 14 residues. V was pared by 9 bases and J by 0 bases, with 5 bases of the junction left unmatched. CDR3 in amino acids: CASNRGPSNQPQHF. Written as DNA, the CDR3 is TGTGCCAGCAACAGGGGCCCTAGCAATCAGCCCCAGCATTTT.

The CDR3, as DNA: TGTGCCAGCCACCAATCGGGGACCTACGAGCAGTACTTC. Its protein is CASHQSGTYEQYF. J is TRBJ2-7 and V is TRBV28; D is possibly TRBD2 (5 bases). This CDR3 is 13 amino acids long. V shed 8 bases and J shed 2 bases, with 13 bases lying between them. Germline CDR1 MDHEN, CDR2 SYDVKM. The variable domain in full, with the rest retrieved from reference TRBV28 and TRBJ2-7, is DVKVTQSSRYLVKRTGEKVFLECVQDMDHENMFWYRQDPGLGLRLIYFSYDVKMKEKGDIPEGYSVSREKKERFSLILESASTNQTSMYLCASHQSGTYEQYFGPGTRLTVT.

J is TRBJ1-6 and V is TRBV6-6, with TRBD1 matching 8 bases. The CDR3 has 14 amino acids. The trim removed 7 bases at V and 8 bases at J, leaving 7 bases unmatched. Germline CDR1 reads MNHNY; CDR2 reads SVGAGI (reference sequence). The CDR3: CASTSGTGHSPLHF. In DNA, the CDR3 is TGTGCCAGCACTTCCGGGACAGGCCATTCACCCCTCCACTTT.

The DNA of the CDR3 is TGCGCCAGCAGCTTTGCGGGACAGGGCCCTCGGGGCGAGACCCAGTACTTC. This gives the protein CASSFAGQGPRGETQYF. This sequence joins TRBV5-1 and TRBJ2-5, with TRBD1 matching 9 bases. The V and J ends lost 2 bases and 5 bases, in that order; junction bases with no gene match: 13. CDR3 length: 17 amino acids. Germline-derived CDR1 and CDR2 are SGHRS and YFSETQ.

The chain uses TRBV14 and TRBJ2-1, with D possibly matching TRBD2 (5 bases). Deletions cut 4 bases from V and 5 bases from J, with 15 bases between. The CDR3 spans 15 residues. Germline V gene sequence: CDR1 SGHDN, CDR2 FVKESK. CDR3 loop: CASSPRGGGHNEQFF. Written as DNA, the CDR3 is TGTGCCAGCAGCCCCCGCGGCGGCGGGCACAATGAGCAGTTCTTC.

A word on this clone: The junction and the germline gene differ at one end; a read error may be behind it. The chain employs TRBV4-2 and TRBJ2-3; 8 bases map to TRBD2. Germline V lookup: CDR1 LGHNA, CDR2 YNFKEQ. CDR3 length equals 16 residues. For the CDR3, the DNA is TGTGCCAGCAGCCAATCCTTAGCGGGATCCGGAGATGCGCAGTATTTT. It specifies CASSQSLAGSGDAQYF.

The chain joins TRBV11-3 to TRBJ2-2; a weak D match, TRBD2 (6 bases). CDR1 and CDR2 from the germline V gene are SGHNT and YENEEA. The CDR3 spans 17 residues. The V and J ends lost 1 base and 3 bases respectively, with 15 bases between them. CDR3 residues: CASSLGVAAIDTGELFF. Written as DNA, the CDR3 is TGTGCCAGCAGCTTAGGAGTAGCGGCTATAGACACCGGGGAGCTGTTTTTT.